This TCR beta chain was observed in a study of blood T cells in healthy people across ages. Per the germline V gene, CDR1 is MDHEN and CDR2 is SYDVKM. V lost 8 bases to trimming and J lost 3 bases, with 17 bases between them. This CDR3 is built from 15 residues. Using a J-beta primer mix together with a sample-barcoded 5' primer, a second PCR was run for about 6 to 11 cycles. Each CDR3 protein is one row after TCRdb ran MiXCR on the 5' RACE reads. The sample lists about 1,000,000 distinct CDR3 sequences, 45% seen once, with under 20% in the top ten. The sequenced material came from blood. This sequence originates from a woman in her sixties or seventies in good health. The J gene is TRBJ2-1, the V gene TRBV28; D gene uncertain. The CDR3 sequence: CASWGAGWVYNEQFF. CDR3 nucleotides: TGTGCCAGCTGGGGTGCCGGGTGGGTCTACAATGAGCAGTTCTTC.